A single sample gave rise to the 29 T cell receptor beta chains below, sequenced in a study of Graves' ophthalmopathy and Graves' hyperthyroidism. CDR3 regions of TCR beta were amplified from RNA transcripts. HTBI-primed RT-PCR formed the first round, and a multiplex PCR formed the second. TCRdb passed the multiplex PCR reads through MiXCR, listing each CDR3 protein once. Among roughly 600,000 distinct CDR3 sequences listed, about two fifths were seen once. Sequenced input: peripheral blood or thyroid tissue (not recorded which). The receptors come from an adult man with Graves' hyperthyroidism.

V gene TRBV10-3 combines with J gene TRBJ2-3; 8 positions match TRBD1. J gave up 6 bases and V 11 bases, and 10 bases lay outside the gene matches. The CDR3 sequence is 13 residues long. Germline assignment: CDR1 ENHRY and CDR2 SYGVKD. The CDR3 DNA reads TGTGCCGCCTCTCCAACAGGGGGGGATACGCAGTATTTT. Its translation: CAASPTGGDTQYF.

This clonotype was counted a single time. At one of its ends the junction is not consistent with the germline gene, which may arise from a read error. V is TRBV7-6 and J is TRBJ2-2; a possible D gene is TRBD2 (6 bases). This CDR3 is 17 amino acids long. CDR1 is SGHVS, CDR2 FNYEAQ, per germline. The CDR3 reads CASSLAPSALNTGELFF. The CDR3 DNA is TGTGCCAGCAGCCTAGCTCCTAGCGCCCTGAACACCGGGGAGCTGTTTTTT.

This clonotype has at least ten counts. V is TRBV20-1 and J is TRBJ2-7; 10 bases are a match to TRBD2. Germline trimming cut 0 bases from V and 1 base from J; bases unmatched to any gene: 3. The CDR3 contains 15 residues. CDR1 and CDR2 (germline): DFQATT, SNEGSKA (reference sequence). The CDR3 protein is CSARDWTSGSYEQYF. CDR3 DNA: TGCAGTGCTAGAGATTGGACTAGCGGATCCTACGAGCAGTACTTC.

The chain uses TRBV6-6 and TRBJ2-7, with D possibly matching TRBD2 (5 bases). Germline loops: CDR1 MNHNY, CDR2 SVGAGI (reference sequence). CDR3 length equals 13 residues. Trimming removed 4 bases at V and 2 bases at J, with 9 bases between. CDR3 in amino acids: CASSWTVTYEQYF. Written as DNA, the CDR3 is TGTGCCAGCAGTTGGACTGTGACCTACGAGCAGTACTTC.

The V and J genes are TRBV11-2 and TRBJ2-5; 12 bases map to TRBD1. The germline gives CDR1 SGHAT, CDR2 FQNNGV. Unmatched junction bases numbered 4, after V lost 4 bases and J lost 4 bases. CDR3 length: 15 amino acids. CDR3 DNA: TGTGCCAGCAGCTGGGACAGGGGGCTTACAGAGACCCAGTACTTC. Protein: CASSWDRGLTETQYF.

On this clonotype: Given a far larger clone just one base away, this is likely a sequencing read error. The chain has TRBV7-9 and TRBJ2-2; 8 nucleotides agree with TRBD1. Germline V gene data show CDR1 as SEHNR and CDR2 as FQNEAQ (reference sequence). This CDR3 has 15 amino acids. Written as DNA, the CDR3 is TGTGCCAGCAGCTTGCAGGGGGCGAACACCGGGGAGCTGGTTTTT. This gives the protein CASSLQGANTGELVF.

Remarks on this clonotype: A clone one base away is much larger, so this may be a read error. This chain joins TRBV20-1 and TRBJ1-5; possibly TRBD1 for D (5 bases). CDR1 and CDR2 from the germline V gene are DFQATT and SNEGSKA (reference sequence). The CDR3 extends over 12 amino acids. CDR3 sequence: CSVAGGTQPQHF. CDR3 coding DNA: TGCAGCGTGGCCGGGGGGACTCAGCCCCAGCATTTT.

This clonotype has ten or more counts. V gene TRBV7-2 combines with J gene TRBJ2-7; 15 nucleotides line up with TRBD2. CDR3 length: 21 residues. Germline loops: CDR1 SGHTA, CDR2 FQGNSA. After removal of 1 base from V and 2 bases from J, the junction contained 15 bases not matched to a gene. The CDR3 sequence is CASSLGYINGTSGGQAYEQYF. The CDR3 DNA reads as TGTGCCAGCAGCTTAGGGTATATAAACGGGACTAGCGGGGGGCAGGCCTACGAGCAGTACTTC.

The rearrangement joins TRBV20-1 to TRBJ2-7, with D hard to call. V shed 1 base and J shed 7 bases, with 11 bases lying between them. Germline lookup yields CDR1 DFQATT and CDR2 SNEGSKA (reference sequence). The CDR3 covers 12 residues. The CDR3 protein is CSARGLANEQYF. The DNA for the CDR3 is TGCAGTGCTAGAGGGCTGGCCAATGAGCAGTACTTC.

This rearrangement joins TRBV20-1 to TRBJ1-1; D is ambiguous. The V end was cut by 6 bases, the J end by 4 bases, with 18 bases between. The length of the CDR3 is 14 residues. Germline lookup yields CDR1 DFQATT and CDR2 SNEGSKA (reference sequence). CDR3 sequence: CSASSLSPSTEAFF. Here the CDR3 DNA reads TGCAGTGCCAGCAGTTTGTCCCCTTCCACTGAAGCTTTCTTT.

A note on this clonotype: The junction differs from germline at one of its ends, possibly a read error. V gene TRBV12-3 or TRBV12-4 combines with J gene TRBJ2-5; TRBD2 matches 11 bases. TRBJ2-4 explains the end of the DNA better; the J call may be wrong. The CDR3 has 13 residues. CDR3 sequence reads: CASSLAGGYIQYF. DNA for the CDR3: TGTGCCAGCAGTCTAGCGGGAGGATACATTCAGTACTTC.

CDR3 region: CSAREGLAYEQYF. The DNA for the CDR3 is TGCAGTGCTAGAGAGGGACTAGCCTACGAGCAGTACTTC. The gene calls are TRBV20-1 and TRBJ2-7; 8 nucleotides match TRBD2. CDR1 is DFQATT and CDR2 is SNEGSKA in the germline V gene (reference sequence). V shed 0 bases, J shed 2 bases, and the junction held 0 bases outside the gene matches. The CDR3 has 13 residues.

Regarding this clonotype: This may be a read error, as it is one base from a much larger clone. CDR3 in amino acids: CASGSRVGETQYF. The CDR3 nucleotides are TGTGCCAGCGGCTCCAGGGTCGGGGAGACCCAGTACTTC. This chain joins TRBV5-5 and TRBJ2-5; maybe TRBD1 (5 bases). Trimming removed 7 bases from V and 5 bases from J, with 15 bases in between. Germline CDR1 reads SGHKS; CDR2 reads YYEKEE (reference sequence). The CDR3 runs to 13 residues.

Comment on this clonotype: Possible read error: a much larger clone is one base away. The chain employs TRBV10-3 and TRBJ2-5; TRBD2 matches 10 bases. The length of the CDR3 is 16 residues. V was clipped by 7 bases and J by 3 bases; unmatched bases: 11. Germline V gene lookup returns CDR1 ENHRY and CDR2 SYGVKD. This chain's CDR3 is CAINTSGDEEEETQYF. The DNA of the CDR3 is TGTGCCATCAACACTAGCGGGGATGAGGAGGAAGAGACCCAGTACTTC.

This clonotype was detected many times. Its ends do not fully match the called genes, so a read error is possible. The chain has TRBV20-1 and TRBJ1-5; no clear D. The germline V gene encodes CDR1 DFQATT and CDR2 SNEGSKA (reference sequence). This CDR3 is built from 13 residues. The CDR3: CSTRESGNQPQHF. CDR3 nucleotides: TGCAGTACTAGAGAATCGGGGAATCAGCCCCAGCATTTT.

This clonotype was observed at least ten times. J is TRBJ1-6 and V is TRBV9; D not resolved. Germline values: CDR1 SGDLS, CDR2 YYNGEE. Deletions cut 4 bases from V and 5 bases from J, with 13 bases between. The CDR3 has 15 amino acids. CDR3 DNA: TGTGCCAGCAGCCCCCGTGCAGGACATAATTCACCCCTCCACTTT. This codes for CASSPRAGHNSPLHF.

This clonotype was found many times. The chain employs TRBV10-3 and TRBJ2-7; D ambiguous. This CDR3 has 11 amino acids. Germline assignment: CDR1 ENHRY and CDR2 SYGVKD. V gave up 3 bases and J gave up 3 bases, with 3 bases separating them. The CDR3 spells CAISDGYEQYF. The CDR3, as DNA: TGTGCCATCAGTGATGGCTACGAGCAGTACTTC.

This clonotype was recorded at least ten times. The rearrangement uses TRBV5-1 and TRBJ1-5; tentatively, D is TRBD1 (5 bases). V was shortened by 6 bases and J by 6 bases, with 10 bases between the two germline ends. Per the germline V gene, CDR1 is SGHRS and CDR2 is YFSETQ. The CDR3 totals 12 residues. The CDR3 nucleotides are TGCGCCAGCACCGCCAGGGCTCAGCCCCAGCATTTT. Translation: CASTARAQPQHF.

In the case of this clonotype: One junction end does not reproduce the germline sequence, and a read error may be involved. This rearrangement joins TRBV13 to TRBJ2-7, with 12 bases identical to TRBD1. Germline V gene sequence: CDR1 PRHDT, CDR2 FYEKMQ (reference sequence). The CDR3 consists of 16 residues. The CDR3 region is CASSAIPGQGADEQYF. CDR3 sequence (DNA): TGCGCCAGCAGCGCGATACCGGGACAGGGGGCCGATGAGCAGTACTTC.

This clonotype was recorded many times. The chain carries TRBV12-3 or TRBV12-4 and TRBJ1-1; 7 nucleotides agree with TRBD1. This CDR3 comprises 15 residues. The J segment lost 1 base and the V segment lost 3 bases, leaving 5 bases of the junction unmatched. The CDR3: CASSFGDRWNTEAFF. Here the CDR3 DNA reads TGTGCCAGCAGTTTCGGGGACAGATGGAACACTGAAGCTTTCTTT.

This clonotype was detected a few times. The CDR3 sequence: CASSFWTALFLGNTIYF. The CDR3, as DNA: TGTGCCAGCAGCTTCTGGACAGCCCTCTTCCTTGGAAACACCATATATTTT. The chain combines TRBV5-8 with TRBJ1-3; D is perhaps TRBD1 (6 bases). The CDR3 runs to 17 residues. Looked up from germline, CDR1 is SGHTS and CDR2 is YDEGEE. The germline V and J ends were trimmed by 2 bases and 3 bases, with 18 bases remaining between them.

V is TRBV7-2 and J is TRBJ1-5, with 9 nucleotides matching TRBD1. Per germline, CDR1 SGHTA and CDR2 FQGNSA. J was trimmed by 11 bases and V by 2 bases; bases with no gene match: 4. The CDR3 is made up of 13 amino acids. The CDR3 sequence is CASSLSGQGSQHF. The CDR3 DNA reads TGTGCCAGCAGCTTATCGGGACAGGGATCCCAGCATTTT.

The chain recombines TRBV29-1 with TRBJ2-5, with D hard to call. The CDR3 is 11 amino acids. The V gene's germline CDR1 is SQVTM and CDR2 ANQGSEA. The CDR3 sequence: CGGQVGETQYF. In nucleotides, the CDR3 is TGCGGTGGGCAGGTCGGGGAGACCCAGTACTTC.

Notes on this clonotype: At one end the junction does not follow the germline gene, possibly because of a read error. The genes are TRBV7-3 and TRBJ2-2, with D maybe TRBD2 (5 bases). Germline V gene sequence: CDR1 SGHTA, CDR2 FQGTGA. The CDR3 is 13 amino acids. In nucleotides, the CDR3 is TGTGCCAGCAGCTTATTGGTCGCCGGGGAGCTGTCTTTT. It codes for CASSLLVAGELSF. Complete variable domain (other parts from reference TRBV7-3 and TRBJ2-2): GAGVSQTPSNKVTEKGKYVELRCDPISGHTALYWYRQSLGQGPEFLIYFQGTGAADDSGLPNDRFFAVRPEGSVSTLKIQRTERGDSAVYLCASSLLVAGELSFGEGSRLTVL.

In this sample, this clonotype turned up a few times. Germline is not matched at one junction end, which may reflect a read error. The chain employs TRBV29-1 and TRBJ1-5, with D possibly being TRBD1 (6 bases). The germline V gene has CDR1 SQVTM and CDR2 ANQGSEA. This CDR3 comprises 10 residues. The CDR3 DNA reads TGCAGCGTTGAGCCCCCAGGGGCGCTTTTT. Its translation: CSVEPPGALF. Drawing the rest from reference TRBV29-1 and TRBJ1-5, the complete variable domain is SAVISQKPSRDICQRGTSLTIQCQVDSQVTMMFWYRQQPGQSLTLIATANQGSEATYESGFVIDKFPISRPNLTFSTLTVSNMSPEDSSIYLCSVEPPGALFGDGTRLSIL.

There are many counts of this clonotype. The V gene is TRBV7-9, the J gene TRBJ2-7; 9 nucleotides match TRBD1. The trim removed 5 bases at V and 6 bases at J, leaving 8 bases unmatched. CDR3 length equals 14 residues. The germline V gene encodes CDR1 SEHNR and CDR2 FQNEAQ (reference sequence). The CDR3 sequence is CASSGYGQGREQYF. CDR3 DNA: TGTGCCAGCAGCGGCTATGGACAGGGGCGCGAGCAGTACTTC.

This clonotype was seen many times. V is TRBV10-3 and J is TRBJ1-3; D possibly corresponds to TRBD1 (6 bases). This CDR3 has 14 amino acids. Germline V gene lookup returns CDR1 ENHRY and CDR2 SYGVKD. Trimming left V 10 bases short and J 0 bases short, with 13 bases between. The DNA of the CDR3 is TGTGCCACCCAGGGGTTATCCTCTGGAAACACCATATATTTT. It yields the protein CATQGLSSGNTIYF.

This clonotype was seen only a few times. V is TRBV6-6 and J is TRBJ1-1, with 9 bases identical to TRBD1. The CDR3 contains 14 residues. Germline CDR1 is MNHNY and CDR2 is SVGAGI (reference sequence). Germline trimming cut 6 bases from V and 3 bases from J; bases unmatched to any gene: 5. In DNA, the CDR3 is TGTGCCAGCAGCTACAGGGGGCAGGACACTGAAGCTTTCTTT. Translating it yields CASSYRGQDTEAFF.

This clonotype was seen at least ten times. The chain carries TRBV29-1 and TRBJ2-2; D not certain. The germline V and J ends were trimmed by 3 bases and 1 base, with 6 bases remaining between them. Germline values: CDR1 SQVTM, CDR2 ANQGSEA. The CDR3 length is 13 residues. CDR3 DNA: TGCAGCGTTGATGGGCGGAACACCGGGGAGCTGTTTTTT. Amino acid sequence: CSVDGRNTGELFF.